Sequencing of this T cell receptor (beta chain) was carried out in a study of persistence of HIV-infected CD4 T cells. Study information: Suppressive ART had lasted a median of roughly eight years. Blood samples, up to about 200 mL, came from multiple time points, except two leukapheresis donors sampled once.

Details on this clone: Its matching antigen is unknown.

This was the immunoSEQ version 4 assay in survey mode. Assay: immunoSEQ multiplex PCR; the TCRdb copy retains only in-frame clones and omits some. The sample has roughly 35,000 clones, 80% seen once. The study's findings and limits: CMV- and Gag-responding cells had lower TCRbeta richness than CD3/CD28-responding cells.

Stimulation used approximately 9.1 ug/mL lysate from CMV-infected fibroblasts. Memory cells lacking CD40L and CD69 with high CD45RO were sorted. Germline CDR1 is MNHEY and CDR2 is SVGAGI. The CDR3 has 15 amino acids. V lost 2 bases and J lost 4; bases outside the gene matches: 3. The sample here was CD4+ T cells sorted from PBMCs after roughly 17-hour stimulation, taken from a patient who received antiretroviral therapy. The TCR sequence derives from an adult man with HIV who was CMV-seropositive. The chain combines TRBV6-5 with TRBJ2-3; 10 nucleotides agree with TRBD1. CDR3 residues: CASSYPGQGADTQYF. CDR3 nucleotides: TGTGCCAGCAGTTACCCCGGACAGGGGGCAGATACGCAGTATTTT.